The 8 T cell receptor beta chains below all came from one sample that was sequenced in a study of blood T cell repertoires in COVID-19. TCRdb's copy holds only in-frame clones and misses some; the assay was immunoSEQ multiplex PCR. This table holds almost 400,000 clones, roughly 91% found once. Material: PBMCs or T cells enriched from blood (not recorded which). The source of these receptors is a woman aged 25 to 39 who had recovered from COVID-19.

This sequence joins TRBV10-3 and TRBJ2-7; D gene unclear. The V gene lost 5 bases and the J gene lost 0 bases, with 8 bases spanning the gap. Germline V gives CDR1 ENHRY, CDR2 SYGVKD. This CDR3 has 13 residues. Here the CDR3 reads CAISPRSSYEQYF. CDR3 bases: TGTGCCATCAGTCCCCGGAGCTCCTACGAGCAGTACTTC.

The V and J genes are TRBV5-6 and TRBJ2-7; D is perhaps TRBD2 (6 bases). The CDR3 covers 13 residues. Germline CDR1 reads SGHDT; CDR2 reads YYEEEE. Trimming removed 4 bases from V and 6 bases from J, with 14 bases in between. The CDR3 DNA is TGTGCCAGCAGCAGGGGAGGAGTATTCGAGCAGTACTTC. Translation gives CASSRGGVFEQYF.

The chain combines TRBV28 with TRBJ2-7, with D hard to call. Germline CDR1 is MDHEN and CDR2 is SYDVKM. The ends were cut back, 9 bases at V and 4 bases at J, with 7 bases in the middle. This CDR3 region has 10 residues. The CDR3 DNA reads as TGTGCCAGGGGCCAGTACGAGCAGTACTTC. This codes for CARGQYEQYF.

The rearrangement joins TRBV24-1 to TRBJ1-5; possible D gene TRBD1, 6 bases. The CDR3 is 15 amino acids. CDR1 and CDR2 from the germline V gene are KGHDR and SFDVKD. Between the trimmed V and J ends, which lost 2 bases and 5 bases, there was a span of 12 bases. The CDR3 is CATSDSQGRHQPQHF. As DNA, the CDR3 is TGTGCCACCAGTGATTCGCAGGGGCGACATCAGCCCCAGCATTTT.

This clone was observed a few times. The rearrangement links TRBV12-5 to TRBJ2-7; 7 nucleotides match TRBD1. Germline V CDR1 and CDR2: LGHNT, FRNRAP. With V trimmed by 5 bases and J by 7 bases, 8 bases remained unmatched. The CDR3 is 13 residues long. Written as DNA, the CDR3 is TGTGCTAGTGGTCACGGGACAGTGCTTGAGCAGTACTTC. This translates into CASGHGTVLEQYF.

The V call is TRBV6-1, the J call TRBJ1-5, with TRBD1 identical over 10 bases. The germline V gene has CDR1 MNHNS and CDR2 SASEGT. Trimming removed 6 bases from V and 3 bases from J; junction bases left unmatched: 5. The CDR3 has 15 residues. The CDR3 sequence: CASSRGQGSNQPQHF. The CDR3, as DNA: TGTGCCAGCAGCCGGGGACAGGGGTCCAATCAGCCCCAGCATTTT.

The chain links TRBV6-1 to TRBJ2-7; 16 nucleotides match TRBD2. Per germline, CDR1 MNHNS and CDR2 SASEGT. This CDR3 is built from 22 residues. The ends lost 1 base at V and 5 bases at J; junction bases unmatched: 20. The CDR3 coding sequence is TGTGCCAGCAGTGAAGTGAGGCTGCAGGGACTAGCGGGAGGGATAATCGATCACGAGCAGTACTTC. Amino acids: CASSEVRLQGLAGGIIDHEQYF.

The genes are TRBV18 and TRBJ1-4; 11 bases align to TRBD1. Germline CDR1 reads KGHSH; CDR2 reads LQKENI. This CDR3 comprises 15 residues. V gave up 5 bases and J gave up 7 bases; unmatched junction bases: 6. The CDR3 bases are TGTGCCAGCTCATCCGGACAGGGGGCTGGTGAAAAACTGTTTTTT. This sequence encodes CASSSGQGAGEKLFF.